This T cell receptor beta chain originates from a study of control samples from healthy donors and cancer patients. This clone was counted a single time. CDR1 is KGHSH and CDR2 is LQKENI in the germline V gene. The CDR3 runs 18 residues. With 3 bases clipped from V and 1 base from J, the junction kept 8 bases outside the gene matches. Clones were sequenced by immunoSEQ multiplex PCR, and TCRdb holds only the in-frame ones, with some missing. The sample holds about 160,000 clones, 80% to 95% seen once. V usage is TRBV18 and J usage is TRBJ2-6, with TRBD1 matching over 8 bases. Sequencing was done on a sample of blood. The clonotype was recovered from a woman under 40 in good health. The CDR3 reads CASSPLGQAGSGANVLTF. The CDR3 DNA reads as TGTGCCAGCTCACCCCTGGGACAGGCAGGTTCTGGGGCCAACGTCCTGACTTTC.